This T cell receptor beta chain was captured in a study of T cells in Graves' hyperthyroidism and ophthalmopathy (dated by TCRdb to about 2019). Background on the whole study: Peripheral blood was collected at initial diagnosis, before any treatment. For training and testing, the 100 or so patients in the discovery cohort were randomly divided in a 7:3 ratio. To identify distinguishing TCR V-J signatures, a discovery cohort of around 100 patients was used, comprising 40 to 45 with Graves' ophthalmopathy and under 60 with stable Graves' hyperthyroidism. Prospective prediction of ophthalmopathy was tested in an independent validation cohort of 18 hyperthyroidism patients and some 17 patients who later progressed to ophthalmopathy. Once sampling was done, hyperthyroidism patients were given methimazole at a starting dose of 30 mg daily, whereas ophthalmopathy patients were given high-dose intravenous methylprednisolone. The paper describes TCR Vbeta CDR3 sequencing of some 130 peripheral blood samples, made up of under 50 ophthalmopathy patients, 70 to 75 hyperthyroidism patients and 17 progressor patients. In addition, the study compared T-cell repertoires in thyroid tissue and in blood from about 6 Graves' hyperthyroidism patients.

Ophthalmopathy patients had moderately to severely active disease, with a Clinical Activity Score of 3 or more, a NOSPECS grade of 4 or more, and a disease duration of less than 3 months. Patients with uncontrolled infections, other autoimmune diseases, pregnancy or lactation were excluded. Diagnoses were established on the basis of clinical symptoms, serum thyroxine and TRAb, thyroid ultrasound, and orbital computed tomography. Ficoll-Paque density gradient centrifugation was used to isolate PBMCs from around 10 ml of fresh peripheral blood. Total RNA was extracted using Trizol reagent, and RNA quality was assessed on an Agilent 2100 Bioanalyzer. Counted from cysteine to phenylalanine, this CDR3 has 18 amino acids. The retained sequence is limited to the CDR3, 54 bases, with the frame set at the first base. Germline trimming amounts to 5 bases on V and 7 bases on J, with 16 as the count of junction bases outside the gene matches. Based on the germline V gene (reference sequence), the CDR1 and CDR2 sequences are SEHNR and FQNEAQ.

This clonotype was seen more than once but under ten times. Its target antigen remains unknown. No much larger clone exists at a distance of one base, and base qualities are not known. Overall study results and their limits: Most expanded thyroid clonotypes (frequency above 0.001) were also found in blood, which suggests that blood repertoires may mirror thyroid immune responses. During validation, the model predicted progression to ophthalmopathy a median of around 7 months ahead of onset, with approximately 70% sensitivity and about 72% specificity. In cross-validation, a model built on a 13 V-J signature told ophthalmopathy apart from stable hyperthyroidism with under 90% sensitivity and about 81% specificity, and in testing the same model reached 80%/75%. No statistical method was used to fix the sample size in advance, and group allocation was not hidden from the investigators.

The TCR beta CDR3 regions were amplified from the RNA transcripts. The first round of RT-PCR for the TCR CDR3 was performed with the HTBI primer set and the Qiagen OneStep RT-PCR kit. Libraries were constructed in a second round of multiplex PCR, after which size selection and purification were carried out. The libraries were sequenced on an Illumina HiSeq2000 using paired-end 100 bp reads. Processing in the source paper ran as follows. SOAPnuke was used to process the raw data, with reads discarded if the reads contained adapters or uncalled bases, had a mean Phred below 15, or lacked an exact constant-primer or identifier match. High-quality paired reads were merged with COPE v1.2.5, and unique nucleotide sequences were defined as clonotypes. MiTCR v1.1 was used to align the clonotypes against IMGT TRBV, TRBD and TRBJ reference segments. Analysis was restricted to V-J combinations with a frequency above 0.0001, which covered about 99% of repertoires. The TCS score was defined as the ratio of F50 (clonal expansion) to E x V (chaos), calculated using BLOSUM62-based TCRdist between CDR3 peptides within each V-J. Welch's t-statistics and random forest reduced roughly 530 V-J features to roughly 13, which were used in a naive Bayes classifier (R e1071). TCRdb cleaned the public reads at Q25 with fastp, built clones with MiXCR and kept in-frame beta chains. Merged by CDR3 protein, the rows form single entries marked with the most common genes and DNA. TCRdb's processing, not the authors' own work, is the source of the V and J calls. Within this sample are fewer than 350,000 distinct CDR3 sequences, with roughly 19% of them counted one time only. The top ten constitute less than 40% of the sample.

The clonotype comes from a man aged 45-65 years with Graves' ophthalmopathy. Source material: blood. The rearranged segments are TRBV7-9 and TRBJ2-1; TRBD2 matches 11 bases in the middle. The CDR3 sequence is CASSVQTSGSRISNEQFF. The nucleotide sequence is given as TGTGCCAGCAGCGTACAAACTAGCGGGAGTAGAATCAGTAATGAGCAGTTCTTC.